The entry below gives a single T cell receptor (beta chain) sequence along with its context. The data were obtained in a study of T cells in tumors after PD-1 blockade. Study-level background: Either cemiplimab 350 mg every 2 weeks or pembrolizumab 200 mg every 3 weeks was given. During anti-PD-1 treatment, some patients continued daily vismodegib 150 mg. Peripheral blood samples averaged roughly 40,000 unique clonotypes and about 110,000 templates.

Generated by immunoSEQ multiplex PCR, the TCRdb table keeps only in-frame clones and is missing some. The table has about 14,000 clones, around four fifths seen once; the top ten hold around a quarter. V was shortened by 5 bases and J by 0 bases, with 11 bases between the two germline ends. Germline V gene data show CDR1 as LNHDA and CDR2 as SQIVND (reference sequence). The CDR3 is 16 residues long. Template: tumor biopsy or peripheral blood genomic DNA, roughly 550-6,500 ng per sample. The sequencing here drew on PBMCs, taken after anti-PD-1 treatment. This TCR was recovered from a human donor with basal cell carcinoma. This chain links TRBV19 with TRBJ1-6; D remains ambiguous. The CDR3: CASSADQSSYNSPLHF. DNA for the CDR3: TGTGCCAGTAGTGCGGACCAAAGCTCCTATAATTCACCCCTCCACTTT.